This T cell receptor beta chain was sequenced during a study of long-term antiretroviral therapy in people with HIV. Findings of the study overall: The study lacked data on ART adherence, viral resistance or therapy changes. An increase in diversity followed ART, yet levels stayed below transplant donor controls.

The immunoSEQ assay was v3.0, run at survey level. The data were produced by immunoSEQ multiplex PCR, yet TCRdb's version contains in-frame clones alone and is incomplete. The sample holds nearly 50,000 clones; roughly four fifths are singletons and the top ten take more than 2.5%. Trimming removed 0 bases from V and 9 bases from J; junction bases left unmatched: 11. The CDR3 is 17 amino acids. CDR1 and CDR2 from the germline V gene are SGHTA and FQGNSA. Concerning this clone: Its antigen is as yet unknown.

No donor had fewer than one pre-ART PBMC sample or fewer than two post-ART PBMC samples. Each HIV participant was treated in the United States. This specimen was unsorted PBMCs, taken 0.8 years after starting antiretroviral therapy. This clonotype was sampled from a woman between 18 and 29 years old with HIV. The chain uses TRBV7-2 and TRBJ1-6, with TRBD1 matching over 7 bases. The DNA of the CDR3 is TGTGCCAGCAGCTTAGCTGGTGCAGGGGGAGGGAGTTCACCCCTCCACTTT. It translates to CASSLAGAGGGSSPLHF. The full variable domain, its missing parts supplied by reference TRBV7-2 and TRBJ1-6, is GAGVSQSPSNKVTEKGKDVELRCDPISGHTALYWYRQSLGQGLEFLIYFQGNSAPDKSGLPSDRFSAERTGGSVSTLTIQRTQQEDSAVYLCASSLAGAGGGSSPLHFGNGTRLTVT.